Presented here are 16 T cell receptor beta chains from one specimen sequenced in a study of blood T cell repertoires in COVID-19. The table came from immunoSEQ multiplex PCR; TCRdb's copy has only in-frame clones and leaves some out. The data contain roughly 130,000 clones, 84% of them singletons. Sequenced input: peripheral blood. These receptors all stem from a man aged 25-45 years with COVID-19, enrolled during active disease.

This chain links TRBV30 with TRBJ1-2, with 8 bases identical to TRBD1. Germline V gene lookup returns CDR1 GTSNPN and CDR2 SVGIG (reference sequence). CDR3 size: 14 residues. J lost 4 bases, V lost 2 bases, and 6 bases had no gene match. The CDR3 loop is CAWSLQGAIYGYTF. The CDR3, as DNA: TGTGCCTGGAGTCTCCAGGGGGCCATCTATGGCTACACCTTC.

The genes are TRBV5-6 and TRBJ1-3, with D possibly matching TRBD1 (5 bases). Germline CDR1 SGHDT, CDR2 YYEEEE. The CDR3 contains 17 residues. V was trimmed by 7 bases and J by 0 bases, leaving 20 bases between them. The DNA for the CDR3 is TGTGCCAGCCACTATGATGGCTCAGGGCTCTCTGGAAACACCATATATTTT. Amino acids: CASHYDGSGLSGNTIYF. The whole variable domain, filled in from reference TRBV5-6 and TRBJ1-3, reads DAGVTQSPTHLIKTRGQQVTLRCSPKSGHDTVSWYQQALGQGPQFIFQYYEEEERQRGNFPDRFSGHQFPNYSSELNVNALLLGDSALYLCASHYDGSGLSGNTIYFGEGSWLTVV.

This chain links TRBV10-3 with TRBJ1-6; 11 bases align to TRBD1. V lost 6 bases and J lost 10; bases outside the gene matches: 5. The CDR3 length is 14 residues. CDR1 and CDR2 (germline): ENHRY, SYGVKD. CDR3 sequence (DNA): TGTGCCATCAGGGAGGGACAGGGGGACTCACCCCTCCACTTT. Translation: CAIREGQGDSPLHF.

The rearrangement joins TRBV28 to TRBJ2-1; tentative D call: TRBD2 (5 bases). This CDR3 has 15 amino acids. Germline V gives CDR1 MDHEN, CDR2 SYDVKM. V dropped 6 bases and J dropped 13 bases, with 25 bases sitting between them. The CDR3 DNA reads TGTGCCAGCAGCCCTCCCTCAGGCCTAGCAGACTTCCAGTTCTTC. It translates to CASSPPSGLADFQFF. The entire variable domain, with the rest obtained from reference TRBV28 and TRBJ2-1, is as follows: DVKVTQSSRYLVKRTGEKVFLECVQDMDHENMFWYRQDPGLGLRLIYFSYDVKMKEKGDIPEGYSVSREKKERFSLILESASTNQTSMYLCASSPPSGLADFQFFGPGTRLTVL.

The chain is built from TRBV6-5 and TRBJ1-4, with 7 nucleotides matching TRBD1. The ends lost 0 bases at V and 8 bases at J; junction bases unmatched: 9. Germline V lookup: CDR1 MNHEY, CDR2 SVGAGI. CDR3 length: 16 residues. The CDR3 reads CASSYSRGRGQEKLFF. The CDR3 coding sequence is TGTGCCAGCAGTTACTCGAGGGGAAGGGGGCAGGAAAAACTGTTTTTT.

The chain recombines TRBV27 with TRBJ2-7; perhaps TRBD1 as D (6 bases). Germline CDR1 reads MNHEY; CDR2 reads SMNVEV (reference sequence). The V and J ends lost 3 bases and 2 bases respectively, with 8 bases between them. This CDR3 region has 13 residues. CDR3 nucleotides: TGTGCCAGCAGTTTGTCAGGGGCCTACGAGCAGTACTTC. Encoded protein: CASSLSGAYEQYF.

The V gene is TRBV2, the J gene TRBJ2-2, with D maybe TRBD1 (5 bases). The V and J ends lost 3 bases and 4 bases respectively, with 15 bases between them. Germline-derived CDR1 and CDR2 are SNHLY and FYNNEI. This CDR3 has 16 amino acids. The CDR3 nucleotides are TGTGCCAGCAGTGATTCAGGGTTTTTAGGCACCGGGGAGCTGTTTTTT. Encoded protein: CASSDSGFLGTGELFF.

This chain joins TRBV30 and TRBJ2-5; tentative D call: TRBD2 (6 bases). Germline V gene lookup returns CDR1 GTSNPN and CDR2 SVGIG (reference sequence). Trimming cost V 2 bases and J 3 bases, with 13 bases left between them. The CDR3 runs to 14 residues. CDR3 in DNA: TGTGCCTGGAGTTTCGGGTTAGCGGAAGAGACCCAGTACTTC. Residues: CAWSFGLAEETQYF.

In this sample, this clone turned up a few times. The chain links TRBV2 to TRBJ2-1; D is undetermined. Germline lookup yields CDR1 SNHLY and CDR2 FYNNEI. Trimming took 7 bases from V and 7 from J, leaving 8 bases between them. The CDR3 totals 11 residues. The CDR3: CASNLENEQFF. The CDR3 DNA reads TGTGCCAGCAACCTAGAAAATGAGCAGTTCTTC.

The CDR3, as DNA: TGCGCCAGCAGCCCCTCTAGCGGGGGACCCTACGAGCAGTACTTC. It is translated as CASSPSSGGPYEQYF. V gene TRBV5-1 combines with J gene TRBJ2-7; TRBD2 aligns across 10 bases. The ends lost 4 bases at V and 2 bases at J; junction bases unmatched: 6. The CDR3 contains 15 residues. The V gene's germline CDR1 is SGHRS and CDR2 YFSETQ. Full variable domain (remainder filled in from reference TRBV5-1 and TRBJ2-7): KAGVTQTPRYLIKTRGQQVTLSCSPISGHRSVSWYQQTPGQGLQFLFEYFSETQRNKGNFPGRFSGRQFSNSRSEMNVSTLELGDSALYLCASSPSSGGPYEQYFGPGTRLTVT.

The rearrangement links TRBV6-2 or TRBV6-3 to TRBJ2-7; perhaps TRBD2 as D (6 bases). The CDR3 has 17 amino acids. Germline values: CDR1 MNHEY, CDR2 SVGEGT. V lost 5 bases and J 1 base, leaving 21 bases between the germline ends. Written as DNA, the CDR3 is TGTGCCAGCAGTCCCCTGATCCCTCGCGGGGCTTCCTACGAGCAGTACTTC. Translated, it gives CASSPLIPRGASYEQYF.

This clone was counted a single time. This chain joins TRBV18 and TRBJ2-1; weak D call: TRBD1 (6 bases). The CDR3 sequence is 13 residues long. V gave up 2 bases and J gave up 8 bases, with 10 bases separating them. Germline CDR1 reads KGHSH; CDR2 reads LQKENI. Written as DNA, the CDR3 is TGTGCCAGCTCACCAACCAGGGGCGATGAGCAGTTCTTC. This translates into CASSPTRGDEQFF.

This clone has a handful of counts. The chain links TRBV5-1 to TRBJ1-4; 7 nucleotides agree with TRBD1. The CDR3 spans 15 residues. V gave up 3 bases and J gave up 3 bases; unmatched junction bases: 5. Germline lookup yields CDR1 SGHRS and CDR2 YFSETQ. The CDR3 protein is CASSSTGLANEKLFF. In DNA form, the CDR3 reads TGCGCCAGCAGCTCGACAGGGCTGGCTAATGAAAAACTGTTTTTT.

The CDR3 DNA is TGTGCCAGCAGCCTCCGTCACCCGGCCAGGGAGACCCAGTACTTC. It yields the protein CASSLRHPARETQYF. The V call is TRBV7-2, the J call TRBJ2-5; D gene uncertain. CDR1 SGHTA and CDR2 FQGNSA come from the germline V gene. The CDR3 contains 15 residues. V lost 5 bases and J lost 5, with 18 bases in between.

This sequence joins TRBV6-2 or TRBV6-3 and TRBJ1-5; 8 bases align to TRBD1. Germline-derived CDR1 and CDR2 are MNHEY and SVGEGT. V trimming: 3 bases; J trimming: 5 bases; junction bases outside the gene matches: 3. The CDR3 runs 14 residues. CDR3: CASSYGQGHQPQHF. As DNA, the CDR3 is TGTGCCAGCAGTTATGGACAGGGCCATCAGCCCCAGCATTTT.

The chain combines TRBV7-8 with TRBJ2-7, with TRBD1 matching 8 bases. This CDR3 region has 15 residues. CDR1 is SGHVS, CDR2 FQNEAQ, per germline. With V trimmed by 5 bases and J by 6 bases, 12 bases remained unmatched. The CDR3 bases are TGTGCCAGCAGCCTAACAGGGGGTCTAGTGAGCGAGCAGTACTTC. This codes for CASSLTGGLVSEQYF.